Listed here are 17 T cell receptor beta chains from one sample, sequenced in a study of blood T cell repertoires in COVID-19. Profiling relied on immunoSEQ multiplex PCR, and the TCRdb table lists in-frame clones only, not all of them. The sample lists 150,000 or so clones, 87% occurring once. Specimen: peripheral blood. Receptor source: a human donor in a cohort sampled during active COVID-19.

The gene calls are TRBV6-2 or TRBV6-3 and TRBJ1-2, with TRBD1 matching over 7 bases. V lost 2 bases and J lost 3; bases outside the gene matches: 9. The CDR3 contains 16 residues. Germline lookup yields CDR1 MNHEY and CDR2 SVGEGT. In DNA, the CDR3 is TGTGCCAGCAGTTACCCCGAGGGGGCAGGGGACTATGGCTACACCTTC. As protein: CASSYPEGAGDYGYTF.

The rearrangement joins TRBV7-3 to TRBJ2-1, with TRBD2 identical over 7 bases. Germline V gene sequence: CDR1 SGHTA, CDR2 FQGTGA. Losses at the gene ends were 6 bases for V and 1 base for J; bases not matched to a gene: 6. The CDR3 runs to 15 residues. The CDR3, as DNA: TGTGCCAGCAGTGGGGGAGGGAATTCCTACAATGAGCAGTTCTTC. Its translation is CASSGGGNSYNEQFF. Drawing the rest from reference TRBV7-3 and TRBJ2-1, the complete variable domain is GAGVSQTPSNKVTEKGKYVELRCDPISGHTALYWYRQSLGQGPEFLIYFQGTGAADDSGLPNDRFFAVRPEGSVSTLKIQRTERGDSAVYLCASSGGGNSYNEQFFGPGTRLTVL.

The CDR3 coding sequence is TGCGCCAGCAGCTTGGGGGACTTGGGGGACCAGCCCCAGCATTTT. Translated, it gives CASSLGDLGDQPQHF. The chain recombines TRBV5-1 with TRBJ1-5; TRBD1 might be the D (5 bases). Trimming took 0 bases from V and 7 from J, leaving 14 bases between them. The CDR3 consists of 15 residues. Germline values: CDR1 SGHRS, CDR2 YFSETQ.

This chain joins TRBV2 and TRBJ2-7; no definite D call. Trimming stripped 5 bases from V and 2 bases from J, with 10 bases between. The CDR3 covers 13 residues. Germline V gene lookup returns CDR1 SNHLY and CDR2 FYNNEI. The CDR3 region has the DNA TGTGCCAGCAGTCATGACATGACCTACGAGCAGTACTTC. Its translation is CASSHDMTYEQYF.

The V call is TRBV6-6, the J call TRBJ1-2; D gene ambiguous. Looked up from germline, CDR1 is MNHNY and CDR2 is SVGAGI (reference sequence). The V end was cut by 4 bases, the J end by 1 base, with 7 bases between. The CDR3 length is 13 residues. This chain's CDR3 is CASSLSGNYGYTF. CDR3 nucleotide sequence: TGTGCCAGCAGTTTGAGCGGTAACTATGGCTACACCTTC.

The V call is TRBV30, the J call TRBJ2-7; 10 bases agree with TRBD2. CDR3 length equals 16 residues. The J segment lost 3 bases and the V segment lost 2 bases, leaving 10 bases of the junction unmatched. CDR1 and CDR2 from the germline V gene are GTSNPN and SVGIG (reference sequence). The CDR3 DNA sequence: TGTGCCTGGAGTCCTAGGTTAAGCGGGAGGGGCTACGAGCAGTACTTC. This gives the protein CAWSPRLSGRGYEQYF.

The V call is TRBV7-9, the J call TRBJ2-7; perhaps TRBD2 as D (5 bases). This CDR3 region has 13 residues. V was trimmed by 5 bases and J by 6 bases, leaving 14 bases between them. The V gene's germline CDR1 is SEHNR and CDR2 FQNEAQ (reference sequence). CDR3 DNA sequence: TGTGCCAGCAGCCCTTTGGACTTCGGCGAGCAGTACTTC. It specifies CASSPLDFGEQYF.

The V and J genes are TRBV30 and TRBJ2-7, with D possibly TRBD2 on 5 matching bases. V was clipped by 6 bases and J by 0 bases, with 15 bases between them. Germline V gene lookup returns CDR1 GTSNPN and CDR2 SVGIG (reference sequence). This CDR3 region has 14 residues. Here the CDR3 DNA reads TGTGCCTGTCAAGAAGCGGCGAGCTCCTACGAGCAGTACTTC. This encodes CACQEAASSYEQYF.

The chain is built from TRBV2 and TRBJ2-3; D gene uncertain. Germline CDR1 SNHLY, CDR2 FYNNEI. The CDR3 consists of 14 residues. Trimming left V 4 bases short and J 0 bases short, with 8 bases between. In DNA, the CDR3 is TGTGCCAGCAGTGTCATGAGTAGCACAGATACGCAGTATTTT. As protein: CASSVMSSTDTQYF. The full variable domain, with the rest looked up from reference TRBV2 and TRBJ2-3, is EPEVTQTPSHQVTQMGQEVILRCVPISNHLYFYWYRQILGQKVEFLVSFYNNEISEKSEIFDDQFSVERPDGSNFTLKIRSTKLEDSAMYFCASSVMSSTDTQYFGPGTRLTVL.

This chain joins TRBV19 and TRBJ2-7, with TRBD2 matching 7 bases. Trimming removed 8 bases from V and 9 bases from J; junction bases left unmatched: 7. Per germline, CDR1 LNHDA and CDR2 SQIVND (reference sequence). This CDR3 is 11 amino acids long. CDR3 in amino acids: CASWAGVRQYF. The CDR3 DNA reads TGTGCCAGTTGGGCGGGGGTAAGGCAGTACTTC.

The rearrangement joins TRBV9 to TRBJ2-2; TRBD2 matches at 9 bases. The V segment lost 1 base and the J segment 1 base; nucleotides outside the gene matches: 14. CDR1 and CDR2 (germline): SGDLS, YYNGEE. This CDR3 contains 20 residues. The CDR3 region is CASSVRGQAGGYRNTGELFF. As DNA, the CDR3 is TGTGCCAGCAGCGTACGAGGTCAAGCGGGGGGTTACCGGAACACCGGGGAGCTGTTTTTT.

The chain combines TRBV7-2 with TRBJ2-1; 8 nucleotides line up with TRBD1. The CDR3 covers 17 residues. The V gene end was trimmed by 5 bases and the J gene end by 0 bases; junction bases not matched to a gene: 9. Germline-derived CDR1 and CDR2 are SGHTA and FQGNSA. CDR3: CASSKDRAFSSYNEQFF. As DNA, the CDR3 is TGTGCCAGCAGCAAGGACAGGGCGTTCAGCTCCTACAATGAGCAGTTCTTC.

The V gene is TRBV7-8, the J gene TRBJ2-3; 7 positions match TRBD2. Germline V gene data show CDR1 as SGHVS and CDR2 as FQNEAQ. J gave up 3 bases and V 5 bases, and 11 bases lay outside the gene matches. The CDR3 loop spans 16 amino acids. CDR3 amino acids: CASSPKRGGVTDTQYF. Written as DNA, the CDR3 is TGTGCCAGCAGCCCGAAGCGGGGAGGTGTGACAGATACGCAGTATTTT.

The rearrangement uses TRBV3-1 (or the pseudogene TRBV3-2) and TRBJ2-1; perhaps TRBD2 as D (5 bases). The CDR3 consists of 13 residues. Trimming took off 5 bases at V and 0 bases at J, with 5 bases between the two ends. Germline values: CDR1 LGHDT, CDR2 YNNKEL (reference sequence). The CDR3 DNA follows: TGTGCCAGCAGCGGGAGCTCCTACAATGAGCAGTTCTTC. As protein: CASSGSSYNEQFF.

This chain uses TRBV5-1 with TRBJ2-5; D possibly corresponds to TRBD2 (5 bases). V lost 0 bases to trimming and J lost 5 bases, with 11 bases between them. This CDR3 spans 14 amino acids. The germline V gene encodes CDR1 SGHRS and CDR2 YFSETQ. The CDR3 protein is CASSLELVGETQYF. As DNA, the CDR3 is TGCGCCAGCAGCTTGGAACTAGTCGGTGAGACCCAGTACTTC.

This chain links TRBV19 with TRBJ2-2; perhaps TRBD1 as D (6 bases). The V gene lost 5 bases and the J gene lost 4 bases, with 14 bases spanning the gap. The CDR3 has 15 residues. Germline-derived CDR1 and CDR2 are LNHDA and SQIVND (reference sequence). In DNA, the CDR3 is TGTGCCAGTAGTTTCCAGGGGCTCGGCACCGGGGAGCTGTTTTTT. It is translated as CASSFQGLGTGELFF.

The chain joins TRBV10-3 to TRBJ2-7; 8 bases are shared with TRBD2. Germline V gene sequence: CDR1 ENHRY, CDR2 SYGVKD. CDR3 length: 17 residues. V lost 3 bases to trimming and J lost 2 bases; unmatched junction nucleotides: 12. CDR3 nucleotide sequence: TGTGCCATCAGTGAAGGTCCTAGCGGGCCGCTGCCCTACGAGCAGTACTTC. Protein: CAISEGPSGPLPYEQYF.